The 7 T cell receptor beta chains given below trace back to one sample, sequenced in a study of shared clonotypes between healthy human individuals (dated by TCRdb to about 2020). The protocol used for the library was the immunoSEQ multiplex PCR assay. Drawn from immuneACCESS, this table holds only the in-frame rearrangements with V and J called that TCRdb kept. Clones are partly lost; checked studies trace under half to an unresolved V gene and leave the rest unexplained. This sample is represented by about 2.3 million clones; under 95% of them were singletons. The top ten clones comprise around 0.4% of the sample. Sequencing used naive CD4+ T cells from PBMCs. The cell subset or site label, read with the paper, signifies: CD45RA+ positively selected. All receptors derive from a young man in good health. Some clones in this sample may be carry-over from other donors' samples.

CDR3 residues: CASSSARVRYNEQFF. CDR3 bases: TGTGCCAGCAGCTCCGCGCGGGTCCGGTACAATGAGCAGTTCTTC. The V gene is TRBV6-1, the J gene TRBJ2-1; possibly TRBD2 for D (5 bases). Germline V CDR1 and CDR2: MNHNS, SASEGT. CDR3 size: 15 residues. V lost 6 bases to trimming and J lost 4 bases, with 16 bases between them.

V usage is TRBV28 and J usage is TRBJ2-2; D perhaps matches TRBD2 (5 bases). The CDR3 is 12 amino acids. CDR1 is MDHEN, CDR2 SYDVKM, per germline. V was cut by 3 bases and J by 13 bases, with 12 bases left in between. The CDR3 region is CASSLGEIRLFF. The CDR3 bases are TGTGCCAGCAGTTTGGGAGAAATTAGGCTGTTTTTT.

The gene calls are TRBV27 and TRBJ1-4, with D perhaps matching TRBD1 (6 bases). Per germline, CDR1 MNHEY and CDR2 SMNVEV (reference sequence). This CDR3 region has 13 residues. Trimming cost V 6 bases and J 6 bases, with 11 bases left between them. The CDR3 reads CASSRGGHEKLFF. DNA for the CDR3: TGTGCCAGCAGCCGGGGGGGGCATGAAAAACTGTTTTTT.

The chain recombines TRBV11-2 with TRBJ2-7; D is ambiguous. V dropped 1 base and J dropped 0 bases, with 10 bases sitting between them. This CDR3 comprises 15 residues. In germline, CDR1 is SGHAT, CDR2 FQNNGV. The CDR3 nucleotides read TGTGCCAGCAGCTTAGTCCCGCGCGACTCCTACGAGCAGTACTTC. As protein: CASSLVPRDSYEQYF. Supplemented by reference TRBV11-2 and TRBJ2-7, the full variable domain reads EAGVAQSPRYKIIEKRQSVAFWCNPISGHATLYWYQQILGQGPKLLIQFQNNGVVDDSQLPKDRFSAERLKGVDSTLKIQPAKLEDSAVYLCASSLVPRDSYEQYFGPGTRLTVT.

The chain has TRBV14 and TRBJ2-3, with 8 bases identical to TRBD1. Germline V gene sequence: CDR1 SGHDN, CDR2 FVKESK. J gave up 6 bases and V 0 bases, and 11 bases lay outside the gene matches. The CDR3 spans 17 residues. The DNA for the CDR3 is TGTGCCAGCAGCCAAGAAGGTCTGGGCAGGGGGCCGGATACGCAGTATTTT. Encoded protein: CASSQEGLGRGPDTQYF.

Points on this clone: Other nucleotide sequences in the sample specify the same CDR3. The V call is TRBV7-2, the J call TRBJ2-5; D possibly corresponds to TRBD2 (6 bases). The CDR3 spans 13 residues. Per the germline V gene, CDR1 is SGHTA and CDR2 is FQGNSA. Trimming left V 5 bases short and J 2 bases short, with 9 bases between. CDR3 protein: CASSPGRQETQYF. CDR3 bases: TGTGCCAGCAGCCCCGGGAGACAAGAGACCCAGTACTTC.

A few counts support this clone. The chain combines TRBV19 with TRBJ1-5; D is undetermined. This CDR3 comprises 17 residues. The V and J ends lost 1 base and 2 bases respectively, with 15 bases between them. Germline CDR1 reads LNHDA; CDR2 reads SQIVND (reference sequence). The CDR3, as DNA: TGTGCCAGTAGTATAGTTGTCCAGTCAAGTGGCAATCAGCCCCAGCATTTT. Translation: CASSIVVQSSGNQPQHF.